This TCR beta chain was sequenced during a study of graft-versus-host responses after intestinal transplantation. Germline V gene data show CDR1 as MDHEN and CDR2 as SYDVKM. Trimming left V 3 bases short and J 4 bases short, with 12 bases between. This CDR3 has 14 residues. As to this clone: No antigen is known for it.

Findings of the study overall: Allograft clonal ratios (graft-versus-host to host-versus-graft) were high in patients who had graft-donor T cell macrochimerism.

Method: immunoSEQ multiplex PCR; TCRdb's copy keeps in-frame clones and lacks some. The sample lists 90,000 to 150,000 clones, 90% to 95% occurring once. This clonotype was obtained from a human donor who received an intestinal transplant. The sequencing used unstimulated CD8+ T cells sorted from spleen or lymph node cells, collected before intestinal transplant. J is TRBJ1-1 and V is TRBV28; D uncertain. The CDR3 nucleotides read TGTGCCAGCAGTTTGAGCACCCGGAGCACTGAAGCTTTCTTT. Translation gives CASSLSTRSTEAFF.